The 5 T cell receptor beta chains below were found in one sample sequenced in a study of T cells in Graves' hyperthyroidism and ophthalmopathy. Using RNA transcripts as the source, TCR beta CDR3 regions were amplified. The HTBI primer set drove a first-round RT-PCR of the TCR CDR3. One entry per CDR3 protein, called by TCRdb with MiXCR from the multiplex PCR reads. The table lists some 620,000 distinct CDR3 sequences, 15% to 20% of them singletons. The sequencing sample was made of blood. These receptors all stem from a woman younger than 45 with Graves' hyperthyroidism.

This clonotype was seen ten or more times. The gene calls are TRBV6-2 or TRBV6-3 and TRBJ1-1, with 9 positions matching TRBD1. The V and J ends lost 6 bases and 5 bases, in that order; junction bases with no gene match: 10. Per the germline V gene, CDR1 is MNHEY and CDR2 is SVGEGT. This CDR3 is built from 15 residues. The CDR3 region has the DNA TGTGCCAGCAGCTCAAGCGACAGGGGGGGGACTGAAGCTTTCTTT. This encodes CASSSSDRGGTEAFF.

This clonotype has ten or more counts. CDR3 DNA: TGTGCCAGCAGCTTATTAGCGGGAGCCGATGAGCAGTTCTTC. It yields the protein CASSLLAGADEQFF. The V call is TRBV7-3, the J call TRBJ2-1; 9 bases map to TRBD2. CDR1 is SGHTA, CDR2 FQGTGA, per germline. The CDR3 runs 14 residues. The V and J ends lost 2 bases and 8 bases, in that order; junction bases with no gene match: 4.

This clonotype was seen repeatedly, ten times or more. This chain links TRBV2 with TRBJ2-7; D ambiguous. V lost 2 bases and J lost 0, with 11 bases in between. This CDR3 spans 15 amino acids. Germline V gives CDR1 SNHLY, CDR2 FYNNEI. The CDR3 loop is CASSESAWSSYEQYF. CDR3 bases: TGTGCCAGCAGTGAATCAGCGTGGAGCTCCTACGAGCAGTACTTC.

This clonotype was found many times. The J gene is TRBJ2-7, the V gene TRBV27; D may be TRBD1 (5 bases). The V gene lost 8 bases and the J gene lost 1 base, with 15 bases spanning the gap. This CDR3 region has 14 residues. CDR1 MNHEY and CDR2 SMNVEV come from the germline V gene (reference sequence). CDR3 in amino acids: CASQIIPGSYEQYF. CDR3 nucleotides: TGTGCCAGCCAGATAATACCAGGGTCCTACGAGCAGTACTTC.

The sample holds many counts of this clonotype. V usage is TRBV28 and J usage is TRBJ2-4; 9 nucleotides align to TRBD2. The V gene end was trimmed by 4 bases and the J gene end by 0 bases; junction bases not matched to a gene: 4. The germline CDR1 and CDR2 sequences are MDHEN and SYDVKM. The CDR3 contains 16 residues. CDR3 coding DNA: TGTGCCAGCAGTTATAGCGGGAGTATAGCCAAAAACATTCAGTACTTC. Amino acids: CASSYSGSIAKNIQYF.